Listed below are T cell receptor beta chains from one sample, sequenced in a study of identical twins. Each CDR3 protein is one row after TCRdb ran MiXCR on the 5' RACE reads. The top ten clones hold roughly 2% of a sample with 200,000 to 250,000 distinct CDR3 sequences, about 7.5% of them seen once. The data were also submitted as part of a second study, on yellow fever vaccine responses in identical twins.

Input material: memory (CD45RO+) T cells sorted from blood. The receptors come from a young woman in good health. CDR3s include the opening cysteine and the closing phenylalanine or tryptophan. Each record gives: CDR3 DNA, CDR3 protein, V gene, CDR3 length, D gene, J gene, clone size. D genes are given only for firm matches. For some rows the clone size is stated as once, few or many, or as a class when expanded; others skip it.

TGTGCCAGCAGCTTCGGATGGGGGCGACTATACGAGCAGTACTTC CASSFGWGRLYEQYF TRBV7-6 15 . TRBJ2-7 few
TGCGCCAGCAGCACCGGGACTAGCGGGTTCAAGGAGACCCAGTACTTC CASSTGTSGFKETQYF TRBV5-1 16 TRBD2 TRBJ2-5 many
TGCAGTGTTAACGACAGAAATGAGCAGTTCTTC CSVNDRNEQFF TRBV20-1 11 . TRBJ2-1 few
TGTGCCAGCAGTTACGGAGGCTCTGGGGCCAACGTCCTGACTTTC CASSYGGSGANVLTF TRBV6-5 15 . TRBJ2-6 many
TGCAGTGCTGTTACGGGACGAGAAAATCAGCCCCAGCATTTT CSAVTGRENQPQHF TRBV20-1 14 . TRBJ1-5 medium-sized
TGTGCCAGCAGCTTACCCGGGAGAGGGACCGGGGAGCTGTTTTTT CASSLPGRGTGELFF TRBV11-2 15 . TRBJ2-2 many
TGTGCCAGCAGCCGACGACTAGCCGGGGGAGATACGCAGTATTTT CASSRRLAGGDTQYF TRBV3-1 15 TRBD2 TRBJ2-3 few
TGTGCCAGCAGCCAAGACATTCATCAGCCCCAGCATTTT CASSQDIHQPQHF TRBV3-1 13 . TRBJ1-5 .
TGTGCCAGCAGACAGGGGGCCGGTAATGAAAAACTGTTTTTT CASRQGAGNEKLFF TRBV2 14 TRBD1 TRBJ1-4 many
TGCGCCAGCAGCTCTAGCGGGGAGACCCAGTACTTC CASSSSGETQYF TRBV10-2 12 TRBD2 TRBJ2-5 many
TGCGCCAGCAGCCAGACCCTCTGGGTAAATGAGCAGTTCTTC CASSQTLWVNEQFF TRBV4-3 14 . TRBJ2-1 few
TGTGCCAGCAGTTTAGGGAGGGAGGGAAAGCAGTACTTC CASSLGREGKQYF TRBV12-3/TRBV12-4 13 TRBD2 TRBJ2-7 many
TGCAGTGCTAAGGTGGTTTTCGGCCAGGGAGGCTACGAGCAGTACTTC CSAKVVFGQGGYEQYF TRBV20-1 16 . TRBJ2-7 .
TGTGCCAGCAGCCCAGACAGGGGGGAGGGACAGACCCAGTACTTC CASSPDRGEGQTQYF TRBV11-2 15 TRBD1 TRBJ2-5 .
TGTGCCAGCAGCTCAGGGACAGGGGTCTACAATGAGCAGTTCTTC CASSSGTGVYNEQFF TRBV7-9 15 TRBD1 TRBJ2-1 many
TGCGCCAGCAGCTTGGTACCGGATTTAAACACCGGGGAGCTGTTTTTT CASSLVPDLNTGELFF TRBV5-1 16 . TRBJ2-2 .
TGTGCCAGCAGTGAATCGCTAGCGGCCTACAATGAGCAGTTCTTC CASSESLAAYNEQFF TRBV2 15 TRBD2 TRBJ2-1 .
TGTGCCACCAGCTGGGGACTAGCGGGGGACGACTCCTACAATGAGCAGTTCTTC CATSWGLAGDDSYNEQFF TRBV15 18 TRBD2 TRBJ2-1 few
TGTGCCAGCAGTTTATCACAGGCAGATACGCAGTATTTT CASSLSQADTQYF TRBV27 13 . TRBJ2-3 few
TGTGCCAGCAGAGAGAGGACAGGGAACGGTGAAGCTTTCTTT CASRERTGNGEAFF TRBV7-2 14 TRBD1 TRBJ1-1 .
TGTGCCAGCAGGGGAGACAGGGGAGGAGAGACCCAGTACTTC CASRGDRGGETQYF TRBV6-1 14 TRBD1 TRBJ2-5 many
TGCAGTGCCTCGACAGGGGGCGTCTCTGGGGCCAACGTCCTGACTTTC CSASTGGVSGANVLTF TRBV20-1 16 TRBD1 TRBJ2-6 .
TGTGCCAGCAGTTTATCGGAGACCTACGAGCAGTACTTC CASSLSETYEQYF TRBV27 13 . TRBJ2-7 .
TGTGCCAGCAGTTACTCGTGGGGAGTGCTGTTTTTT CASSYSWGVLFF TRBV6-2/TRBV6-3 12 . TRBJ2-2 many
TGTGCCAGCAGCAGACCCGGGACGGTATACAATGAGCAGTTCTTC CASSRPGTVYNEQFF TRBV7-3 15 . TRBJ2-1 many
TGTGCCAGCAGTACCTCCCGCAGGGGCAATCAGCCCCAGCATTTT CASSTSRRGNQPQHF TRBV28 15 . TRBJ1-5 .
TGTGCCAGCAGTTACGTAACTAGCGGGGCTGCCGAGCAGTTCTTC CASSYVTSGAAEQFF TRBV6-5 15 TRBD2 TRBJ2-1 few
TGTGCCAGCAGCCGGGACGGAAACACCGGGGAGCTGTTTTTT CASSRDGNTGELFF TRBV6-4 14 . TRBJ2-2 few
TGTGCCAGCAGCCAAGATTTAATTCTAACAGATACGCAGTATTTT CASSQDLILTDTQYF TRBV3-1 15 . TRBJ2-3 .
TGCGCCAGCAGCCAAGAGATTCAGTTCCCCGAGACCCAGTACTTC CASSQEIQFPETQYF TRBV4-1 15 . TRBJ2-5 few
TGTGCCAGCAGCCAAGATCCGGCAGGGGGCAAGTACTTC CASSQDPAGGKYF TRBV3-1 13 TRBD1 TRBJ2-7 few
TGTGCCAGCAGTGAAAATGGAGGGGAGGTCGGGGAGCTGTTTTTT CASSENGGEVGELFF TRBV2 15 . TRBJ2-2 few
TGTGCCAGCAGTTCACCCGGGACAGGGGGTCCAGATACGCAGTATTTT CASSSPGTGGPDTQYF TRBV7-9 16 TRBD1 TRBJ2-3 medium-sized
TGTGCCATCAGTGACAAAGAAGGAACTAATGAAAAACTGTTTTTT CAISDKEGTNEKLFF TRBV10-3 15 . TRBJ1-4 .
TGTGCCAGCAGTTTAGGGACAGGACAAAACATTCAGTACTTC CASSLGTGQNIQYF TRBV28 14 TRBD1 TRBJ2-4 many
TGTGCCAGCAGCCGGGGACTAGCGGTGGAGACCCAGTACTTC CASSRGLAVETQYF TRBV6-1 14 TRBD2 TRBJ2-5 few
TGCGCCAGCAGCCTCAACCGCGGGGACATTCAGTACTTC CASSLNRGDIQYF TRBV4-3 13 . TRBJ2-4 .
TGTGCCAGCAGCACCGGACAGGTTAGCACAGATACGCAGTATTTT CASSTGQVSTDTQYF TRBV7-9 15 TRBD1 TRBJ2-3 .
TGTGCCAGCAGTTTAATGGGTATGGCGACCCAGTACTTC CASSLMGMATQYF TRBV12-3/TRBV12-4 13 . TRBJ2-5 many
TGTGCCAGCAGTACCCGGGACAAGGGCTATGGCTACACCTTC CASSTRDKGYGYTF TRBV6-2/TRBV6-3 14 . TRBJ1-2 .
TGTGCCAGCAGCAACTATAGGTACAATGAGCAGTTCTTC CASSNYRYNEQFF TRBV5-6 13 . TRBJ2-1 .
TGTGCCAGCAGTGAGAGCGGACCCCAGATTTTT CASSESGPQIF TRBV2 11 . TRBJ1-4 few